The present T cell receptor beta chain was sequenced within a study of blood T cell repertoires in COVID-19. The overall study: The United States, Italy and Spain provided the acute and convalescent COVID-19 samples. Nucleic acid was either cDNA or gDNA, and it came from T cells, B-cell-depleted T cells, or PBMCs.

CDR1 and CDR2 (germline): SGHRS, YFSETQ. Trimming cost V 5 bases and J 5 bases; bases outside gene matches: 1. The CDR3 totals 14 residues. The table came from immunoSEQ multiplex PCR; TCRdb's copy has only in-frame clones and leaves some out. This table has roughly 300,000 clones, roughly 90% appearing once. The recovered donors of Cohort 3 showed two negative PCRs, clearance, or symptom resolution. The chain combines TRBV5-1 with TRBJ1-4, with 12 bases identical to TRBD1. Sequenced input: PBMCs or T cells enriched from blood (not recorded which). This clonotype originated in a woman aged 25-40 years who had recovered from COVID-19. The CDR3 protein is CASSGTGGNEKLFF. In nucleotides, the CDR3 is TGCGCCAGCAGTGGGACAGGGGGCAATGAAAAACTGTTTTTT.